The 20 T cell receptor beta chains below all came from one sample that was sequenced in a study of cytomegalovirus exposure and HLA in healthy donors. This PCR relied on a set of 60 Vbeta primers and 13 Jbeta primers. TCRdb's copy holds only in-frame clones and misses some; the assay was immunoSEQ multiplex PCR. Altogether more than 80,000 clones are present, around 79% being singletons, with the ten largest covering roughly 3.9%. Sequencing was carried out using PBMCs. These receptors came from a man aged 55 to 70 in good health and CMV-seronegative.

This clone came up once. J is TRBJ2-5 and V is TRBV7-2; 13 bases map to TRBD2. The ends lost 4 bases at V and 4 bases at J; junction bases unmatched: 15. The CDR3 consists of 19 residues. Germline V gene lookup returns CDR1 SGHTA and CDR2 FQGNSA. CDR3 DNA: TGTGCCAGCAGCTGGCCCTCCTATACTAGCGGGGGGGCTCGAGAGACCCAGTACTTC. This sequence encodes CASSWPSYTSGGARETQYF. Drawing the rest from reference TRBV7-2 and TRBJ2-5, the complete variable domain is GAGVSQSPSNKVTEKGKDVELRCDPISGHTALYWYRQSLGQGLEFLIYFQGNSAPDKSGLPSDRFSAERTGGSVSTLTIQRTQQEDSAVYLCASSWPSYTSGGARETQYFGPGTRLLVL.

This chain joins TRBV7-2 and TRBJ2-3; the D gene is possibly TRBD1 (5 bases). The CDR3 totals 13 residues. Germline V gene sequence: CDR1 SGHTA, CDR2 FQGNSA. The germline V and J ends were trimmed by 2 bases and 6 bases, with 9 bases remaining between them. This CDR3 is CASSLMTADTQYF. The CDR3 nucleotides read TGTGCCAGCAGCTTAATGACAGCTGATACGCAGTATTTT.

The CDR3: CASQEGSVREQFF. In DNA form, the CDR3 reads TGCGCCAGCCAGGAGGGGTCCGTCCGTGAGCAGTTCTTC. The chain links TRBV5-1 to TRBJ2-1; a weak D match, TRBD2 (6 bases). Deletions cut 7 bases from V and 9 bases from J, with 17 bases between. Germline V gene lookup returns CDR1 SGHRS and CDR2 YFSETQ. The CDR3 is 13 residues long.

This chain joins TRBV5-4 and TRBJ2-3; D remains ambiguous. This CDR3 is built from 12 residues. Trimming shortened V by 4 bases and J by 7 bases, and 10 bases separated the two germline ends. The germline V gene encodes CDR1 SGHNT and CDR2 YYREEE (reference sequence). The CDR3 coding sequence is TGTGCCAGCAGCCAAGCGCCTAATACGCAGTATTTT. Translation gives CASSQAPNTQYF.

The chain uses TRBV5-8 and TRBJ2-3; 13 bases fit TRBD2. The germline CDR1 and CDR2 sequences are SGHTS and YDEGEE. After removal of 5 bases from V and 6 bases from J, the junction contained 12 bases not matched to a gene. The CDR3 is 17 amino acids. CDR3 DNA: TGTGCCAGCAGTCCGGGACTAGCGGGGTCCACGCGTGATACGCAGTATTTT. Protein sequence: CASSPGLAGSTRDTQYF.

The J gene is TRBJ1-6, the V gene TRBV4-3; no firm D call. The CDR3 totals 15 residues. Trimming removed 1 base from V and 7 bases from J, with 11 bases in between. Germline CDR1 is LGHNA and CDR2 is YSLEER. The CDR3 protein is CASSQGGGLNSPLHF. The CDR3 region has the DNA TGCGCCAGCAGCCAAGGGGGAGGTCTAAATTCACCCCTCCACTTT.

The CDR3 spells CASSSQAGVGGELFF. CDR3 sequence (DNA): TGTGCCAGCAGCTCGCAGGCAGGGGTCGGCGGGGAGCTGTTTTTT. V is TRBV7-3 and J is TRBJ2-2; TRBD1 might be the D (6 bases). V shed 4 bases and J shed 7 bases, with 16 bases lying between them. This CDR3 is 15 amino acids long. Germline CDR1 is SGHTA and CDR2 is FQGTGA.

This clone was detected only a few times. The chain recombines TRBV5-3 with TRBJ1-1; 9 positions match TRBD1. TRBV5-3 is annotated as an ORF whose role is uncertain. With V trimmed by 0 bases and J by 4 bases, 1 base remained unmatched. The length of the CDR3 is 14 residues. The CDR3 region has the DNA TGTGCCAGAAGCTTGGGGACAGGGGCCACTGAAGCTTTCTTT. The encoded protein is CARSLGTGATEAFF.

The chain links TRBV5-6 to TRBJ2-3; the D gene is possibly TRBD2 (5 bases). Germline V gene lookup returns CDR1 SGHDT and CDR2 YYEEEE. The CDR3 has 16 residues. V lost 1 base and J lost 11, with 23 bases in between. The CDR3 nucleotides read TGTGCCAGCAGCTTGCGGGGAGTTCTCCCCCGTTTGGAGCAGTATTTT. This translates into CASSLRGVLPRLEQYF.

This clone occurred a few times. The chain combines TRBV6-1 with TRBJ2-7, with 9 bases that match TRBD1. This CDR3 contains 16 residues. The germline CDR1 and CDR2 sequences are MNHNS and SASEGT. V shed 1 base, J shed 1 base, and the junction held 5 bases outside the gene matches. The CDR3 DNA follows: TGTGCCAGCAGTGAAGAAGGGACAGGGTGGTCCTACGAGCAGTACGTC. This encodes CASSEEGTGWSYEQYV.

CDR3 sequence reads: CASSQFDSQFNYGYTF. The CDR3 DNA reads as TGTGCCAGCAGTCAGTTTGACAGTCAATTTAACTATGGCTACACCTTC. The V call is TRBV2, the J call TRBJ1-2; possibly TRBD1 for D (5 bases). The V gene's germline CDR1 is SNHLY and CDR2 FYNNEI. The CDR3 covers 16 residues. The ends were cut back, 5 bases at V and 1 base at J, with 17 bases in the middle.

In regard to this clone: This sample includes further DNA sequences coding for the same CDR3. The chain couples TRBV5-1 to TRBJ1-5; no clear D gene. The length of the CDR3 is 13 residues. V dropped 0 bases and J dropped 6 bases, with 7 bases sitting between them. Germline CDR1 reads SGHRS; CDR2 reads YFSETQ. CDR3 sequence (DNA): TGCGCCAGCAGCTTGGGGGGAGGTCAGCCCCAGCATTTT. Translating it yields CASSLGGGQPQHF.

The table lists this clone with a few counts. The rearrangement uses TRBV4-1 and TRBJ1-5; the match to TRBD1 covers 9 bases. CDR3 length: 15 amino acids. Germline V gene data show CDR1 as MGHRA and CDR2 as YSYEKL. The junction had 3 bases not matched to a gene; V was cut back by 4 bases and J by 2 bases. Here the CDR3 DNA reads TGCGCCAGCAGCCCCCGGGACAGGGGCAATCAGCCCCAGCATTTT. It codes for CASSPRDRGNQPQHF.

The rearrangement links TRBV9 to TRBJ2-2; 9 bases are shared with TRBD2. Germline CDR1 reads SGDLS; CDR2 reads YYNGEE. CDR3 length equals 18 residues. V was clipped by 4 bases and J by 5 bases; unmatched bases: 15. The CDR3 DNA reads as TGTGCCAGCAGCCCCTACGCCGGCGGGGGGGCCCGAACCGGGGAGCTGTTTTTT. Translation: CASSPYAGGGARTGELFF.

This chain uses TRBV7-2 with TRBJ2-1; 7 nucleotides align to TRBD1. Germline V gene sequence: CDR1 SGHTA, CDR2 FQGNSA. The V gene end was trimmed by 0 bases and the J gene end by 7 bases; junction bases not matched to a gene: 6. The CDR3 consists of 15 residues. The CDR3 DNA reads as TGTGCCAGCAGCTTAGCAGGGGGCCTGGGTAATGAGCAGTTCTTC. Its protein is CASSLAGGLGNEQFF.

The chain couples TRBV19 to TRBJ2-1; TRBD2 matches 11 bases. Germline-derived CDR1 and CDR2 are LNHDA and SQIVND (reference sequence). V lost 2 bases to trimming and J lost 10 bases; unmatched junction nucleotides: 7. The CDR3 spans 15 residues. CDR3 sequence reads: CASSIKLAGGPEQFF. Written as DNA, the CDR3 is TGTGCCAGTAGTATAAAGCTAGCGGGGGGACCCGAGCAGTTCTTC. The full variable domain, its missing parts supplied by reference TRBV19 and TRBJ2-1, is DGGITQSPKYLFRKEGQNVTLSCEQNLNHDAMYWYRQDPGQGLRLIYYSQIVNDFQKGDIAEGYSVSREKKESFPLTVTSAQKNPTAFYLCASSIKLAGGPEQFFGPGTRLTVL.

This rearrangement joins TRBV5-4 to TRBJ1-4, with 8 positions matching TRBD1. Germline V lookup: CDR1 SGHNT, CDR2 YYREEE (reference sequence). The CDR3 contains 14 residues. V was pared by 3 bases and J by 4 bases, with 2 bases of the junction left unmatched. The CDR3 DNA is TGTGCCAGCAGCTCGACAGGGGATAATGAAAAACTGTTTTTT. It specifies CASSSTGDNEKLFF. Filled out from reference TRBV5-4 and TRBJ1-4, the complete variable domain reads ETGVTQSPTHLIKTRGQQVTLRCSSQSGHNTVSWYQQALGQGPQFIFQYYREEENGRGNFPPRFSGLQFPNYSSELNVNALELDDSALYLCASSSTGDNEKLFFGSGTQLSVL.

This rearrangement joins TRBV7-2 to TRBJ1-4; weak D call: TRBD1 (6 bases). The V gene lost 2 bases and the J gene lost 8 bases, with 15 bases spanning the gap. This CDR3 comprises 15 residues. The V gene's germline CDR1 is SGHTA and CDR2 FQGNSA. DNA of the CDR3: TGTGCCAGCAGCTTATACGGGGGCGGGGGAGAAAAACTGTTTTTT. Translating gives CASSLYGGGGEKLFF.

The rearrangement joins TRBV19 to TRBJ1-5; D unclear. The CDR3 is made up of 15 amino acids. V lost 4 bases to trimming and J lost 3 bases, with 13 bases between them. The germline V gene has CDR1 LNHDA and CDR2 SQIVND (reference sequence). CDR3 nucleotides: TGTGCCAGTAGTAGGCCTCCAGGCTTCAATCAGCCCCAGCATTTT. It codes for CASSRPPGFNQPQHF.

This rearrangement joins TRBV19 to TRBJ1-1; possibly TRBD1 for D (5 bases). V shed 7 bases and J shed 0 bases, with 9 bases lying between them. The CDR3 contains 13 residues. Germline CDR1 is LNHDA and CDR2 is SQIVND (reference sequence). CDR3 DNA sequence: TGTGCCAGTAACGACAGATTGAACACTGAAGCTTTCTTT. Translated: CASNDRLNTEAFF. Combining the CDR3 with reference TRBV19 and TRBJ1-1 gives the whole variable domain DGGITQSPKYLFRKEGQNVTLSCEQNLNHDAMYWYRQDPGQGLRLIYYSQIVNDFQKGDIAEGYSVSREKKESFPLTVTSAQKNPTAFYLCASNDRLNTEAFFGQGTRLTVV.